These T cell receptor beta chains were read from a single sample in a study of CD8+ T cells in alopecia areata. Generated by immunoSEQ multiplex PCR, the TCRdb table keeps only in-frame clones and is missing some. The sample records about 250,000 clones, roughly 60% being singletons. The sequenced sample was CD4+ T cells sorted from blood, obtained around week 52, from a patient treated with tofacitinib. The source is a human donor with alopecia areata. The conserved cysteine and the conserved F or W are not part of the CDR3 here. Rows may omit the clone size; those that give it use once, few, many or a size class.

TRBV29-1	TRBJ1-1	-	SSRDGRTEAF
TRBV6-1	TRBJ2-5	-	ASSPPGRGGETQY
TRBV29-1	TRBJ2-3	-	SVDSGKGDTQY
TRBV7-2	TRBJ2-5	-	ASTGQQRETQY
TRBV29-1	TRBJ2-3	few	SAGQGADTQY
TRBV18	TRBJ2-7	once	ASCRDNGDEQY
TRBV28	TRBJ2-7	few	ASRPPDPGGYEQY
TRBV5-1	TRBJ2-5	once	ASSPTGLAGKRETQY
TRBV30	TRBJ1-2	-	AWSGGPGGYT
TRBV9	TRBJ1-2	-	ASSGLLGQRDYGYT
TRBV2	TRBJ2-1	once	ASSDSGTYYNEQF
TRBV30	TRBJ1-2	-	AWRTGQGGWGYT
TRBV6-5	TRBJ1-1	-	ASSRGSGATEAF
TRBV27	TRBJ2-7	-	ASTSNPGTGNYEQY
TRBV7-3	TRBJ2-3	few	ASSLTSAGYTDTQY
TRBV30	TRBJ2-1	-	AWSVRNEQF
TRBV29-1	TRBJ2-7	-	SVGQNEQY
TRBV5-6	TRBJ1-2	-	ASSLAHGNYGYT
TRBV15	TRBJ2-6	-	ATSVHSGANVLT
TRBV29-1	TRBJ2-2	-	SVEGRQGAPGELF
TRBV4-1	TRBJ2-5	-	ASSHPGLAGGPNQETQY
TRBV29-1	TRBJ1-6	-	SVKRDYNSPLH
TRBV5-4	TRBJ2-7	once	ASSPGVPYEQY
TRBV30	TRBJ2-7	-	AWSVTGWVYEQY
TRBV30	TRBJ2-3	-	AWTAGLDSSTDTQY
TRBV19	TRBJ2-6	-	ASIGVRSGANVLT
TRBV5-1	TRBJ1-1	-	ASATGTGYTEAF
TRBV2	TRBJ1-6	-	ASSGRITLH
TRBV30	TRBJ1-3	once	AWSKTGSGNTIY
TRBV6-1	TRBJ2-7	-	ASSRQGSGEQY
TRBV29-1	TRBJ2-3	-	SVKRLAVTDTQY
TRBV5-6	TRBJ2-2	-	ASSLARELF
TRBV30	TRBJ1-2	few	AWSPGTGPSYGYT
TRBV6-1	TRBJ1-5	-	ASISGTGFQPQH
TRBV7-8	TRBJ2-5	-	ASSPRRLAGVETQY
TRBV30	TRBJ2-7	once	AWRGKGSYEQY
TRBV30	TRBJ2-6	once	AWSVGGANVLT
TRBV5-4	TRBJ2-5	-	ASSHSGHQQETQY
TRBV29-1	TRBJ1-1	few	SVEETGNTEAF
TRBV9	TRBJ1-1	-	ASSQRTGGYTEAF
TRBV30	TRBJ1-1	-	AWSVRGGTEAF
TRBV6-5	TRBJ2-7	-	ASSSRYEQY
TRBV29-1	TRBJ2-7	-	SASRGHPYEQY
TRBV27	TRBJ1-1	few	ASGYGQGGTEAF
TRBV20-1	TRBJ2-1	medium-sized	SGRGQGGQF
TRBV9	TRBJ2-7	-	ASSTLDRGYEQY